What follows are 27 T cell receptor beta chains derived from one specimen sequenced in a study of blood T cell repertoires in COVID-19. The data were produced by immunoSEQ multiplex PCR, yet TCRdb's version contains in-frame clones alone and is incomplete. Altogether around 200,000 clones are present, 70% to 90% being singletons, with the ten largest covering about a fifth. Sequenced input: peripheral blood. These TCRs come from a man between 65 and 85 years old with active or convalescent COVID-19.

This chain joins TRBV18 and TRBJ2-1; TRBD1 agrees at 8 bases. Germline lookup yields CDR1 KGHSH and CDR2 LQKENI. Losses at the gene ends were 1 base for V and 7 bases for J; bases not matched to a gene: 9. There are 16 residues in the CDR3. CDR3 in DNA: TGTGCCAGCTCACCACAGAGGACAGGGAGGCCGAATGAGCAGTTCTTC. This gives the protein CASSPQRTGRPNEQFF.

The V gene is TRBV5-1, the J gene TRBJ2-2; tentative D call: TRBD1 (5 bases). Germline CDR1 is SGHRS and CDR2 is YFSETQ. With 0 bases removed from V and 0 bases from J, the gap between germline ends came to 6 bases. The length of the CDR3 is 15 residues. DNA of the CDR3: TGCGCCAGCAGCTTGGGACAGCCGAACACCGGGGAGCTGTTTTTT. Protein sequence: CASSLGQPNTGELFF.

This chain links TRBV20-1 with TRBJ2-5; 8 bases agree with TRBD2. V was clipped by 3 bases and J by 2 bases; unmatched bases: 8. Germline V gene data show CDR1 as DFQATT and CDR2 as SNEGSKA (reference sequence). The CDR3 runs to 15 residues. The CDR3 nucleotides are TGCAGTGCTAGTCTGCCGGGGGGGCGGCAAGAGACCCAGTACTTC. Translating it yields CSASLPGGRQETQYF.

The chain is built from TRBV3-1 (or the pseudogene TRBV3-2) and TRBJ2-3; 7 nucleotides agree with TRBD1. This CDR3 comprises 12 residues. The germline gives CDR1 LGHDT, CDR2 YNNKEL (reference sequence). V dropped 1 base and J dropped 11; count of bases not matched to a gene: 3. The CDR3 protein is CASSQVGQLQYF. CDR3 bases: TGTGCCAGCAGCCAAGTGGGACAGTTGCAGTATTTT.

This chain links TRBV7-2 with TRBJ1-2; D remains unclear. V was pared by 1 base and J by 7 bases, with 16 bases between. Per the germline V gene, CDR1 is SGHTA and CDR2 is FQGNSA. The CDR3 contains 15 residues. The CDR3 loop is CASSLVEGPLSGYTF. CDR3 bases: TGTGCCAGCAGCTTAGTAGAGGGCCCGCTAAGTGGCTACACCTTC. Full variable domain (remainder filled in from reference TRBV7-2 and TRBJ1-2): GAGVSQSPSNKVTEKGKDVELRCDPISGHTALYWYRQSLGQGLEFLIYFQGNSAPDKSGLPSDRFSAERTGGSVSTLTIQRTQQEDSAVYLCASSLVEGPLSGYTFGSGTRLTVV.

The table lists this clone with a few counts. The chain recombines TRBV9 with TRBJ2-5; perhaps TRBD1 as D (6 bases). CDR3 length: 13 amino acids. Germline V lookup: CDR1 SGDLS, CDR2 YYNGEE. The V end was cut by 3 bases, the J end by 5 bases, with 11 bases between. The CDR3 DNA reads as TGTGCCAGCAGCGCACAGGGCGGCGAGACCCAGTACTTC. Translation: CASSAQGGETQYF.

CDR3 in amino acids: CASSNGLAGGSPMAQYF. The CDR3 nucleotides read TGTGCCAGCAGCAACGGACTAGCGGGAGGCTCGCCAATGGCCCAGTACTTC. The J gene is TRBJ2-5, the V gene TRBV21-1; the table gives TRBD2 as D, unverified against the DNA. TRBV21-1 has pseudogene status. The CDR3 has 17 amino acids.

This sequence joins TRBV15 and TRBJ1-2, with D perhaps TRBD1 (6 bases). This CDR3 region has 13 residues. CDR1 is LNHNV and CDR2 is YYDKDF in the germline V gene (reference sequence). The V gene lost 2 bases and the J gene lost 8 bases, with 12 bases spanning the gap. The CDR3 region has the DNA TGTGCCACCAGCAGAACCACAGGGAGCGGCTACACCTTC. It encodes CATSRTTGSGYTF.

V usage is TRBV12-3 or TRBV12-4 and J usage is TRBJ1-1; 8 nucleotides match TRBD1. CDR3 length equals 12 residues. V shed 6 bases and J 10 bases; nucleotides not matched to a gene: 7. CDR3 sequence (DNA): TGTGCCAGCAGGGGGACAGGAGGCTCAGCTTTCTTT. Translation: CASRGTGGSAFF.

This clone was detected a few times. The rearrangement joins TRBV18 to TRBJ1-2, with 7 bases that match TRBD1. The CDR3 has 17 residues. After removal of 0 bases from V and 3 bases from J, the junction contained 10 bases not matched to a gene. Germline loops: CDR1 KGHSH, CDR2 LQKENI. CDR3 amino acids: CASSPPQGQELDYGYTF. As DNA, the CDR3 is TGTGCCAGCTCACCACCCCAAGGACAGGAATTAGACTATGGCTACACCTTC.

The rearrangement uses TRBV4-3 and TRBJ2-7; 8 bases are a match to TRBD2. The germline V gene encodes CDR1 LGHNA and CDR2 YSLEER. Germline trimming cut 0 bases from V and 5 bases from J; bases unmatched to any gene: 6. The CDR3 is made up of 15 amino acids. The CDR3 here is CASSQEPAGAHEQYF. The CDR3 region has the DNA TGCGCCAGCAGCCAAGAACCAGCGGGAGCGCACGAGCAGTACTTC.

V is TRBV19 and J is TRBJ1-4; 8 bases line up with TRBD1. Germline CDR1 is LNHDA and CDR2 is SQIVND (reference sequence). The V and J ends lost 6 bases and 7 bases, in that order; junction bases with no gene match: 10. CDR3 length: 15 residues. The CDR3 region is CASRAPGGFGEKLFF. The CDR3 DNA is TGTGCCAGTAGAGCCCCAGGGGGCTTTGGTGAAAAACTGTTTTTT. Filled out from reference TRBV19 and TRBJ1-4, the complete variable domain reads DGGITQSPKYLFRKEGQNVTLSCEQNLNHDAMYWYRQDPGQGLRLIYYSQIVNDFQKGDIAEGYSVSREKKESFPLTVTSAQKNPTAFYLCASRAPGGFGEKLFFGSGTQLSVL.

V and J are TRBV5-8 and TRBJ1-5; D is undetermined. Germline CDR1 SGHTS, CDR2 YDEGEE. Trimming shortened V by 0 bases and J by 3 bases, and 13 bases separated the two germline ends. The CDR3 consists of 16 residues. This CDR3 reads CASSLGFRVINQPQHF. CDR3 sequence (DNA): TGTGCCAGCAGCTTGGGTTTTCGGGTCATCAATCAGCCCCAGCATTTT.

The genes are TRBV6-2 or TRBV6-3 and TRBJ1-6; a possible D gene is TRBD1 (6 bases). This CDR3 has 16 residues. V was pared by 0 bases and J by 7 bases, with 13 bases between. Germline V gene data show CDR1 as MNHEY and CDR2 as SVGEGT. In DNA form, the CDR3 reads TGTGCCAGCAGTTACTCGAGTCAGGGGATAAATTCACCCCTCCACTTT. Translating gives CASSYSSQGINSPLHF.

The V gene is TRBV18, the J gene TRBJ2-2; 9 bases line up with TRBD1. The V and J ends lost 3 bases and 1 base, in that order; junction bases with no gene match: 3. The CDR3 loop spans 16 amino acids. CDR1 and CDR2 from the germline V gene are KGHSH and LQKENI. The CDR3 here is CASSPPGQGNTGELFF. As DNA, the CDR3 is TGTGCCAGCTCACCCCCGGGACAGGGGAACACCGGGGAGCTGTTTTTT.

This sequence joins TRBV5-1 and TRBJ1-1, with a tentative D call TRBD1 (5 bases). The ends were cut back, 2 bases at V and 1 base at J, with 9 bases in the middle. The CDR3 has 14 amino acids. Germline values: CDR1 SGHRS, CDR2 YFSETQ. The CDR3 DNA is TGCGCCAGCAGCTTCAGGGTGGGGAACACTGAAGCTTTCTTT. This encodes CASSFRVGNTEAFF.

This clone has a single count. V and J are TRBV18 and TRBJ2-2; 8 nucleotides line up with TRBD1. The CDR3 loop spans 15 amino acids. Germline trimming cut 3 bases from V and 5 bases from J; bases unmatched to any gene: 5. The germline gives CDR1 KGHSH, CDR2 LQKENI. The CDR3 sequence is CASSPGTGQTGELFF. In nucleotides, the CDR3 is TGTGCCAGCTCACCCGGGACAGGCCAAACCGGGGAGCTGTTTTTT.

The chain uses TRBV5-6 and TRBJ1-2; 9 bases are shared with TRBD1. The CDR3 is 16 amino acids. CDR1 and CDR2 (germline): SGHDT, YYEEEE. V shed 3 bases and J 0 bases; nucleotides not matched to a gene: 6. The CDR3 DNA sequence: TGTGCCAGCAGCTGGGGGACAGGGCGAGCTAACTATGGCTACACCTTC. The encoded protein is CASSWGTGRANYGYTF. The full variable domain, in which reference TRBV5-6 and TRBJ1-2 provide the parts outside the CDR3, is DAGVTQSPTHLIKTRGQQVTLRCSPKSGHDTVSWYQQALGQGPQFIFQYYEEEERQRGNFPDRFSGHQFPNYSSELNVNALLLGDSALYLCASSWGTGRANYGYTFGSGTRLTVV.

This chain uses TRBV18 with TRBJ1-1; D is uncertain. CDR3 size: 13 residues. V was pared by 5 bases and J by 5 bases, with 12 bases between. Germline V lookup: CDR1 KGHSH, CDR2 LQKENI. The CDR3 DNA reads TGTGCCAGCTCAGGTAACCCACGGACTGAAGCTTTCTTT. It specifies CASSGNPRTEAFF.

In its sample, this clone was seen once. The chain has TRBV2 and TRBJ1-6; D is unclear. V was clipped by 7 bases and J by 7 bases, with 11 bases between them. Germline CDR1 and CDR2: SNHLY and FYNNEI. CDR3 length: 13 amino acids. The CDR3 reads CASNPVTNSPLHF. The CDR3 nucleotides read TGTGCCAGCAATCCAGTCACAAATTCACCCCTCCACTTT. Drawing the rest from reference TRBV2 and TRBJ1-6, the complete variable domain is EPEVTQTPSHQVTQMGQEVILRCVPISNHLYFYWYRQILGQKVEFLVSFYNNEISEKSEIFDDQFSVERPDGSNFTLKIRSTKLEDSAMYFCASNPVTNSPLHFGNGTRLTVT.

The genes are TRBV19 and TRBJ1-5; tentative D call: TRBD1 (6 bases). With 1 base removed from V and 3 bases from J, the gap between germline ends came to 10 bases. This CDR3 contains 15 residues. The germline V gene has CDR1 LNHDA and CDR2 SQIVND (reference sequence). The CDR3 region has the DNA TGTGCCAGTAGTATAGGGGGGCTGATCAATCAGCCCCAGCATTTT. Translating gives CASSIGGLINQPQHF.

The chain is built from TRBV7-9 and TRBJ2-3; 8 nucleotides match TRBD2. The germline CDR1 and CDR2 sequences are SEHNR and FQNEAQ (reference sequence). Trimming cost V 5 bases and J 2 bases; bases outside gene matches: 9. This CDR3 spans 16 amino acids. CDR3 coding DNA: TGTGCCAGCAGCCGAACGACTAGCGCGAACACAGATACGCAGTATTTT. It codes for CASSRTTSANTDTQYF.

This clone has more than one count but fewer than ten. The V call is TRBV30, the J call TRBJ2-7; TRBD1 matches at 9 bases. With 2 bases clipped from V and 0 bases from J, the junction kept 2 bases outside the gene matches. Germline CDR1 and CDR2: GTSNPN and SVGIG (reference sequence). This CDR3 is 14 amino acids long. For the CDR3, the DNA is TGTGCCTGGAGTAGGGACAGGGCCTCCTACGAGCAGTACTTC. Amino acids: CAWSRDRASYEQYF.

The chain has TRBV7-9 and TRBJ1-1; no definite D call. Germline V gene data show CDR1 as SEHNR and CDR2 as FQNEAQ (reference sequence). The CDR3 length is 13 residues. Trimming shortened V by 5 bases and J by 1 base, and 8 bases separated the two germline ends. Here the CDR3 reads CASSQVANTEAFF. The CDR3, as DNA: TGTGCCAGCAGCCAGGTGGCGAACACTGAAGCTTTCTTT.

V and J are TRBV27 and TRBJ1-5; D is undetermined. V was cut by 3 bases and J by 5 bases, with 8 bases left in between. The CDR3 loop spans 13 amino acids. CDR1 and CDR2 (germline): MNHEY, SMNVEV (reference sequence). The CDR3 DNA follows: TGTGCCAGCAGTTTCCACCGGGATCAGCCCCAGCATTTT. Its protein is CASSFHRDQPQHF.

The genes are TRBV6-5 and TRBJ2-2; D might be TRBD1 (5 bases). The V end was cut by 5 bases, the J end by 5 bases, with 15 bases between. The CDR3 runs to 15 residues. CDR1 and CDR2 (germline): MNHEY, SVGAGI. The CDR3 protein is CASSPRTSSTGELFF. In DNA, the CDR3 is TGTGCCAGCAGTCCCCGGACAAGTTCGACCGGGGAGCTGTTTTTT.

Only one count was recorded for this clone. The rearrangement links TRBV5-1 to TRBJ2-2; 9 nucleotides align to TRBD1. Per the germline V gene, CDR1 is SGHRS and CDR2 is YFSETQ. The CDR3 length is 15 residues. The V segment lost 4 bases and the J segment 5 bases; nucleotides outside the gene matches: 6. The CDR3 is CASSLGQGGTGELFF. The DNA for the CDR3 is TGCGCCAGCAGCCTGGGACAGGGCGGGACCGGGGAGCTGTTTTTT. Based on the CDR3 plus reference TRBV5-1 and TRBJ2-2, the full variable domain is KAGVTQTPRYLIKTRGQQVTLSCSPISGHRSVSWYQQTPGQGLQFLFEYFSETQRNKGNFPGRFSGRQFSNSRSEMNVSTLELGDSALYLCASSLGQGGTGELFFGEGSRLTVL.